Listed here are 7 T cell receptor beta chains from one sample, sequenced in a study of T cell responses to AZD1222 COVID-19 vaccine. Here immunoSEQ multiplex PCR was the method, and the copy in TCRdb shows in-frame clones only, minus some. The table lists some 120,000 clones, around nine tenths of them singletons, with about 2.7% in the top ten. Sequenced material: peripheral blood, taken on day 0 of AZD1222 vaccination. The receptors here all came from an adult in good health.

The chain uses TRBV18 and TRBJ2-5, with 10 bases identical to TRBD1. Germline V CDR1 and CDR2: KGHSH, LQKENI. The CDR3 totals 15 residues. With 3 bases clipped from V and 4 bases from J, the junction kept 5 bases outside the gene matches. This CDR3 is CASSPRQGAGETQYF. In DNA, the CDR3 is TGTGCCAGCTCACCTCGACAGGGGGCTGGAGAGACCCAGTACTTC.

This clone was detected only once. The gene calls are TRBV6-5 and TRBJ2-7; maybe TRBD1 (5 bases). Germline values: CDR1 MNHEY, CDR2 SVGAGI. Trimming took 2 bases from V and 1 from J, leaving 6 bases between them. The CDR3 spans 13 residues. This chain's CDR3 is CASSYGASYEQYF. In DNA, the CDR3 is TGTGCCAGCAGTTACGGGGCTTCCTACGAGCAGTACTTC.

The chain joins TRBV5-4 to TRBJ1-1; D unresolved. The CDR3 has 14 residues. Germline V CDR1 and CDR2: SGHNT, YYREEE (reference sequence). The V end lost 2 bases, the J end lost 0 bases, and 8 bases lay between the germline ends. CDR3 residues: CASSLGVMNTEAFF. DNA of the CDR3: TGTGCCAGCAGCTTAGGCGTCATGAACACTGAAGCTTTCTTT.

This rearrangement joins TRBV9 to TRBJ1-1; no firm D call. Looked up from germline, CDR1 is SGDLS and CDR2 is YYNGEE. This CDR3 is built from 14 residues. The V gene lost 2 bases and the J gene lost 0 bases, with 8 bases spanning the gap. CDR3 sequence reads: CASSVGRLNTEAFF. CDR3 nucleotides: TGTGCCAGCAGCGTCGGACGGCTGAACACTGAAGCTTTCTTT.

The rearrangement uses TRBV7-2 and TRBJ1-3; TRBD1 matches at 7 bases. This CDR3 is built from 17 residues. V trimming: 5 bases; J trimming: 0 bases; junction bases outside the gene matches: 10. Germline CDR1 reads SGHTA; CDR2 reads FQGNSA. The CDR3 region is CASSVRQGVLSGNTIYF. In DNA, the CDR3 is TGTGCCAGCAGCGTTAGACAGGGAGTACTCTCTGGAAACACCATATATTTT. Drawing the rest from reference TRBV7-2 and TRBJ1-3, the complete variable domain is GAGVSQSPSNKVTEKGKDVELRCDPISGHTALYWYRQSLGQGLEFLIYFQGNSAPDKSGLPSDRFSAERTGGSVSTLTIQRTQQEDSAVYLCASSVRQGVLSGNTIYFGEGSWLTVV.

The gene calls are TRBV2 and TRBJ1-4, with D uncertain. CDR3 size: 14 residues. V was pared by 4 bases and J by 4 bases, with 10 bases between. Germline V gene sequence: CDR1 SNHLY, CDR2 FYNNEI. The CDR3 loop reads CASSVGRVNEKLFF. The CDR3 DNA reads TGTGCCAGCAGTGTAGGGAGAGTTAATGAAAAACTGTTTTTT.

The V gene is TRBV6-1, the J gene TRBJ2-1, with unresolved D. V lost 3 bases and J 0 bases, leaving 6 bases between the germline ends. The CDR3 loop spans 14 amino acids. Germline values: CDR1 MNHNS, CDR2 SASEGT. CDR3 protein: CASSEQYSYNEQFF. For the CDR3, the DNA is TGTGCCAGCAGTGAGCAGTACTCCTACAATGAGCAGTTCTTC.